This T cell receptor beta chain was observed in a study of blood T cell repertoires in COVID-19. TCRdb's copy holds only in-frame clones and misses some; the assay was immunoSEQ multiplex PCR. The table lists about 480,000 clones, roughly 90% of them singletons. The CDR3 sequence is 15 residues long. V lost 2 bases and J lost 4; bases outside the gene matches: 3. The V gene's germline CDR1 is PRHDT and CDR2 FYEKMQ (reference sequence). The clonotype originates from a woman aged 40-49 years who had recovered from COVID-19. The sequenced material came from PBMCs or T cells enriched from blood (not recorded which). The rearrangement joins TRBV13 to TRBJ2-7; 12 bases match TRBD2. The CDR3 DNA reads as TGTGCCAGCAGCTTAAGGACTAGCGGGATTTACGAGCAGTACTTC. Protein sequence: CASSLRTSGIYEQYF. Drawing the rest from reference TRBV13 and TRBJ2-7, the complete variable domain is AAGVIQSPRHLIKEKRETATLKCYPIPRHDTVYWYQQGPGQDPQFLISFYEKMQSDKGSIPDRFSAQQFSDYHSELNMSSLELGDSALYFCASSLRTSGIYEQYFGPGTRLTVT.